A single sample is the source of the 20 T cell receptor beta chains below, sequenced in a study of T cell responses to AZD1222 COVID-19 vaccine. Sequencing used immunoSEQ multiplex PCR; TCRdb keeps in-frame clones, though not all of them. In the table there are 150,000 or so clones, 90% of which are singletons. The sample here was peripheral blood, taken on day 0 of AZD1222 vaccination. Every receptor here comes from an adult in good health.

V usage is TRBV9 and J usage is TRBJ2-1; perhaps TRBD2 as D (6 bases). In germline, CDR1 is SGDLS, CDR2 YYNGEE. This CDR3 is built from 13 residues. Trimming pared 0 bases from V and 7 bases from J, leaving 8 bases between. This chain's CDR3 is CASSVVADNEQFF. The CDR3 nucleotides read TGTGCCAGCAGCGTAGTAGCGGATAATGAGCAGTTCTTC.

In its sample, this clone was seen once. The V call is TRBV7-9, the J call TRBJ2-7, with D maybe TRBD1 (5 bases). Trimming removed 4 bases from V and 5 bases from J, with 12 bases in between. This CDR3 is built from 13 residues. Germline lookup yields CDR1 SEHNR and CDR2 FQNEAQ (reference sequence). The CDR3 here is CASSSETAHEQYF. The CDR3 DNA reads TGTGCCAGCAGCTCTGAGACAGCCCACGAGCAGTACTTC.

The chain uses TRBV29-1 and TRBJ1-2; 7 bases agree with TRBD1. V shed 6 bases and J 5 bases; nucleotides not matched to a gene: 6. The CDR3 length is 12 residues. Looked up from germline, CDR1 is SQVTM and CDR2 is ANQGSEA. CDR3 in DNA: TGCAGCGTCGGGACAGAATCATATGGCTACACCTTC. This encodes CSVGTESYGYTF. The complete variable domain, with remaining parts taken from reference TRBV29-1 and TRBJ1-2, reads SAVISQKPSRDICQRGTSLTIQCQVDSQVTMMFWYRQQPGQSLTLIATANQGSEATYESGFVIDKFPISRPNLTFSTLTVSNMSPEDSSIYLCSVGTESYGYTFGSGTRLTVV.

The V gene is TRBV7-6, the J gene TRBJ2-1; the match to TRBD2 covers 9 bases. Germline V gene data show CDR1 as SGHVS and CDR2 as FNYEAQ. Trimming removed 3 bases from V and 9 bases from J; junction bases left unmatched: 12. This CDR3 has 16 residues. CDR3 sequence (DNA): TGTGCCAGCAGCTTCGGGGTAGCGGGAGTCGAGGGTGAGCAGTTCTTC. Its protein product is CASSFGVAGVEGEQFF.

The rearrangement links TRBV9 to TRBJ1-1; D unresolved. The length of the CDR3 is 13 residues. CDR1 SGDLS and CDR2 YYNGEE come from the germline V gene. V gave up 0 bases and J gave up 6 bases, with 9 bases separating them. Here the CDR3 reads CASSVVPGAEAFF. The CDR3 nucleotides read TGTGCCAGCAGCGTAGTACCCGGAGCTGAAGCTTTCTTT.

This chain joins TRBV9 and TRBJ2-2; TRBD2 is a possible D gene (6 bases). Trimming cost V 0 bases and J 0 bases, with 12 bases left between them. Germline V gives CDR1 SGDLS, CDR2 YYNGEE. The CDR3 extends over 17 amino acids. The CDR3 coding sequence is TGTGCCAGCAGCGTAGGCGGGGCCCTATCGAACACCGGGGAGCTGTTTTTT. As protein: CASSVGGALSNTGELFF.

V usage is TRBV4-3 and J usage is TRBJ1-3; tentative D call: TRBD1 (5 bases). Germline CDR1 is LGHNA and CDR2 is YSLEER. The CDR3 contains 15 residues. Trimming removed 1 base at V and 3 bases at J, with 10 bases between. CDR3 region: CASSQGVGVGNTIYF. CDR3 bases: TGCGCCAGCAGCCAAGGGGTAGGGGTTGGAAACACCATATATTTT.

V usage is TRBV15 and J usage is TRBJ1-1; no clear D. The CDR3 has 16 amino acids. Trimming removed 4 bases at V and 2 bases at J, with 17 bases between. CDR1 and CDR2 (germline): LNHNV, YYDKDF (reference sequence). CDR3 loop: CATSTPGRLRNTEAFF. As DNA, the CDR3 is TGTGCCACCAGCACCCCTGGACGGCTCCGTAACACTGAAGCTTTCTTT.

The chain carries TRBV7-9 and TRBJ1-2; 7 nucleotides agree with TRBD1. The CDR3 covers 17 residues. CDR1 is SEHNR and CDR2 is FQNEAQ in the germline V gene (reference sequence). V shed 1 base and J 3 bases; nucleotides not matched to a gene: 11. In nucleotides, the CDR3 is TGTGCCAGCAGCTTAGGGATCGGGACAGAGGGGTACTATGGCTACACCTTC. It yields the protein CASSLGIGTEGYYGYTF. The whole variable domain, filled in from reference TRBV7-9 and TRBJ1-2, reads DTGVSQNPRHKITKRGQNVTFRCDPISEHNRLYWYRQTLGQGPEFLTYFQNEAQLEKSRLLSDRFSAERPKGSFSTLEIQRTEQGDSAMYLCASSLGIGTEGYYGYTFGSGTRLTVV.

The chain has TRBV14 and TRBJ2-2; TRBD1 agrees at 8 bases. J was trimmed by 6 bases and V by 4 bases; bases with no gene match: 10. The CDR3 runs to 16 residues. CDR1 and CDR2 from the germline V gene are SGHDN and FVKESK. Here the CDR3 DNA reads TGTGCCAGCAGCCCCCACGGACAGGGATCTTCCGGGGAGCTGTTTTTT. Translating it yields CASSPHGQGSSGELFF.

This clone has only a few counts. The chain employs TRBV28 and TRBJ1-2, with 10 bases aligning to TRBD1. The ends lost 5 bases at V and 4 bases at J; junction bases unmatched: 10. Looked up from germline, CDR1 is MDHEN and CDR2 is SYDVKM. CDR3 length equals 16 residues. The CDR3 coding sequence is TGTGCCAGCAGTCCAGCGGGGACAGGGGTTTTCTATGGCTACACCTTC. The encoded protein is CASSPAGTGVFYGYTF.

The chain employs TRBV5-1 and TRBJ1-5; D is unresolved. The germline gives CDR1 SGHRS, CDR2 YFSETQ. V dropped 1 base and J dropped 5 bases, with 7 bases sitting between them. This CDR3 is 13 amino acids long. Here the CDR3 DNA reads TGCGCCAGCAGCTTGAGTGGGGATCAGCCCCAGCATTTT. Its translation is CASSLSGDQPQHF.

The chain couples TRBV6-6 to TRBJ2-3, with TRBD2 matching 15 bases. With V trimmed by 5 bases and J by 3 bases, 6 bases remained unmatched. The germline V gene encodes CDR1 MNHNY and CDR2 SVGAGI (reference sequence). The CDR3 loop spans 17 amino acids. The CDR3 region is CASSPWGTSGRTDTQYF. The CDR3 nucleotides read TGTGCCAGCAGTCCTTGGGGGACTAGCGGGAGGACAGATACGCAGTATTTT.

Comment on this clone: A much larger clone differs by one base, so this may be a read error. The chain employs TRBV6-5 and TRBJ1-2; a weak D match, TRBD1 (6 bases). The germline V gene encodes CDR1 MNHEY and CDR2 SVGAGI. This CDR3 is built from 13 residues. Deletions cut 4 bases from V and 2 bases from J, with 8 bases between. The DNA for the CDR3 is TGTGCCAGCAGTTTCCAGGGGAACTATGGCTACACCTTC. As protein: CASSFQGNYGYTF.

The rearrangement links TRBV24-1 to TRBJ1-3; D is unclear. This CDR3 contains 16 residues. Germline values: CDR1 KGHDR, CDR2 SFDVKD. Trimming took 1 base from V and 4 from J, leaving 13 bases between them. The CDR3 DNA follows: TGTGCCACCAGTGATTTAATCATGGGTCTAGGAAACACCATATATTTT. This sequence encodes CATSDLIMGLGNTIYF.

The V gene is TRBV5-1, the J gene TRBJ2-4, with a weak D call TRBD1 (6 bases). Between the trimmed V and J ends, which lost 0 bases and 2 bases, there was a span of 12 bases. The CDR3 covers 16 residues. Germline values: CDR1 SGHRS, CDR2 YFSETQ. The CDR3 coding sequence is TGCGCCAGCAGCTTGGGGACAGACAGACCCAAAAACATTCAGTACTTC. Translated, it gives CASSLGTDRPKNIQYF. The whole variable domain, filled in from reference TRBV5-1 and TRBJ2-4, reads KAGVTQTPRYLIKTRGQQVTLSCSPISGHRSVSWYQQTPGQGLQFLFEYFSETQRNKGNFPGRFSGRQFSNSRSEMNVSTLELGDSALYLCASSLGTDRPKNIQYFGAGTRLSVL.

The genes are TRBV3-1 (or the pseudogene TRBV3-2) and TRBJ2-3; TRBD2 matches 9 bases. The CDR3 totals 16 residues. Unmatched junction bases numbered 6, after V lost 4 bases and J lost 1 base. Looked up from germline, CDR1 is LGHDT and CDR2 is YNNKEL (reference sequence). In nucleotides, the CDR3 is TGTGCCAGCAGCCCCCGGACTAGCGTTGGCACAGATACGCAGTATTTT. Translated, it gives CASSPRTSVGTDTQYF.

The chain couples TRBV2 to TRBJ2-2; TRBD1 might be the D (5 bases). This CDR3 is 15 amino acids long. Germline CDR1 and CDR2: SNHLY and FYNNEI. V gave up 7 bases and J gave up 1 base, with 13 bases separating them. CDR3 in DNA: TGTGCCAGCAAGAAGGGCAGGGTGAACACCGGGGAGCTGTTTTTT. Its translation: CASKKGRVNTGELFF. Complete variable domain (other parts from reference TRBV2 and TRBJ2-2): EPEVTQTPSHQVTQMGQEVILRCVPISNHLYFYWYRQILGQKVEFLVSFYNNEISEKSEIFDDQFSVERPDGSNFTLKIRSTKLEDSAMYFCASKKGRVNTGELFFGEGSRLTVL.

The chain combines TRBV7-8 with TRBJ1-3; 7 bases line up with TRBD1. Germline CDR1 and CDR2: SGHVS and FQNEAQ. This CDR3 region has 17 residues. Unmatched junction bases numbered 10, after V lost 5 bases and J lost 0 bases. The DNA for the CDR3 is TGTGCCAGCAGCGCATTACAGGGGACCTCCTCTGGAAACACCATATATTTT. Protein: CASSALQGTSSGNTIYF.

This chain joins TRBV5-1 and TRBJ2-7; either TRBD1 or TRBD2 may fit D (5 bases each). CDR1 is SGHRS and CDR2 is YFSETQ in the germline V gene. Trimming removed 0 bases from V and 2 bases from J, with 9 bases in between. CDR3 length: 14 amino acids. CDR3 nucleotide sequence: TGCGCCAGCAGCTTGGAACGGGGACCCTACGAGCAGTACTTC. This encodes CASSLERGPYEQYF.